This T cell receptor (beta chain) was sequenced in a study of shared clonotypes between healthy human individuals. In the case of this clone: Its specificity is not known.

Study findings and constraints: Clonotypes which were not shared had lower generation probabilities than clonotypes that all four donors shared. Across a few donors, naive CD4 shared approximately 4.5%, naive CD8 more than 3%, memory CD4 2.3%, memory CD8 0.4%. Sampling was confined to blood; repertoires within tissues likely differ.

Genomic DNA of each subset was evenly split across several immunoSEQ plates. This table comes from immunoSEQ multiplex PCR, and its TCRdb copy is limited to in-frame clones, with some not included. The sample has over a million clones, around 78% seen once. The clonotype originates from a man younger than 30 in good health. Some clones in this sample may be carry-over from other donors' samples. The sequenced material came from memory CD4+ T cells from PBMCs. This sample's subset: CD45RA-negative fraction.

The CDR3 nucleotides are TGTGCCAGTAGTATAAGCGCGGAGATGGAGGCAGATACGCAGTATTTT. It encodes CASSISAEMEADTQYF. The chain employs TRBV19 and TRBJ2-3, with D maybe TRBD2 (5 bases). The length of the CDR3 is 16 residues. V was cut by 2 bases and J by 4 bases, with 16 bases left in between. Per the germline V gene, CDR1 is LNHDA and CDR2 is SQIVND (reference sequence).